This T cell receptor (beta chain) was recovered during a study of identical twins (dated by TCRdb to the mid-2010s). General notes on the study: To test whether fetal clonotypes persist, this study deep-sequenced TCR alpha and beta repertoires from monozygotic twins, from unrelated adults of various ages, and from cord blood. Replicate twin experiments were performed at different times using different library preparation protocols to rule out contamination. The paper's findings and limits, for the study overall: The excess sharing between twins in beta out-of-frame sequences was weaker because fewer shared sequences reduced the signal-to-noise ratio. Zero-insertion analyses could be partly confounded by invariant T cells such as MAIT and iNKT, although diverse VJ usage argued against such confounding for most clonotypes. Abundant cord blood beta clonotypes carried fewer insertions; young adult naive repertoires showed a weaker similar trend, while memory repertoires showed none. In monozygotic twins, out-of-frame TCR alpha sharing was systematically underestimated by recombination models, although the models agreed with sharing between unrelated individuals. Compared with coincidental sharing between unrelated individuals, out-of-frame TCR alpha sequences shared between twins had an excess of sequences with low generation probability. Because the same donors could not be followed over many years, the conclusions relied on cross-sectional statistical analysis.

The library relied on 5' RACE. The instrument given in TCRdb is Illumina HiSeq 2000. A universal primer binding site was introduced by template switching, and a unique molecular identifier was present in the final cDNA, enabling accurate counting of TCR cDNA molecules. First-strand cDNA for TCR alpha and beta chains was synthesized from specific primers in the conserved constant-segment region. Each cDNA library was double barcoded, with a SMART-Mk sample barcode plus Illumina barcodes, to control for contamination. Two successive PCR steps introduced TruSeq adapter sequences along with Illumina sample barcodes. TCR alpha and beta cDNA libraries were sequenced on the Illumina HiSeq platform with custom primers. The original methods were these. MiGEC processed the raw reads to extract unique molecular identifiers, while MiXCR was used to determine the CDR3 positions. For each individual, recombination models were inferred using an EM algorithm with the repgenHMM and IGoR tools. The tcR package in R was used for shared clonotype analysis, with sharing normalized by the product of cloneset sizes. To study raw recombination without the effects of thymic and clonal selection, out-of-frame nonproductive sequences were analyzed. TCRdb took the public reads, trimmed them with fastp at Q25, ran MiXCR for clone calling and kept in-frame beta chains. Under each unique CDR3 protein, matching rows form one entry showing the most common genes and DNA. The V and J calls reflect TCRdb's pipeline rather than the authors' work. The sample data list approximately 670,000 distinct CDR3 sequences, and roughly 6% of these were observed just once. 1.5% to 2% of the sample rests with the top ten.

V is reduced by 3 bases and J by 7 bases, leaving a spacing of 7 bases between them. The germline V gene (reference sequence) supplies CDR1 LGHDT and CDR2 YNNKEL. The CDR3 numbers 13 residues from cysteine through phenylalanine. The entry retains the CDR3 DNA only, 39 bases that are in frame from base 1. This clonotype was picked up a small number of times. Its antigen is unknown. Base qualities are not recorded, but no much larger clone differs from it by a single base. Only healthy Caucasian donors were included. The study also sequenced three unrelated non-twin adults: a male aged 18 to 30, a male aged 50 to 59 and a female aged 50 to 59. Miltenyi CD45RO+ enrichment and human naive T-cell isolation kits were used to isolate memory (CD45RO+) and naive T cells from PBMC.

The clonotype originates from a man younger than 35 in good health. Material: naive T cells sorted from blood. The cell subset or site label here, explained by the study, means: cells isolated with a human naive T-cell isolation kit. The chain employs TRBV3-1 and TRBJ1-6; there is no confident call for the D gene. The encoded CDR3 is CASSHGENSPLHF. DNA sequence: TGTGCCAGCAGCCATGGTGAGAATTCACCCCTCCACTTT.